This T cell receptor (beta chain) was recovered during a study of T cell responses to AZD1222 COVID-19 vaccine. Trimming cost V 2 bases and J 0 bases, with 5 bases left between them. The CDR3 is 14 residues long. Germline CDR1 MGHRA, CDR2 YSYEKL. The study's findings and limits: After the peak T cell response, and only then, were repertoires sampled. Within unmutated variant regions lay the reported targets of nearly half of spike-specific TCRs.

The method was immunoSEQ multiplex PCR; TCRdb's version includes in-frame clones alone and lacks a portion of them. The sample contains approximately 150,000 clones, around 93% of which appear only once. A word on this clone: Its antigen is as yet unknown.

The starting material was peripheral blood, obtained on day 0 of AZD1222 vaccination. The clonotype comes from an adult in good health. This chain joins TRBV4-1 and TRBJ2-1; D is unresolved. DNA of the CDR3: TGCGCCAGCAGCCAACTAGGCTCCTACAATGAGCAGTTCTTC. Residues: CASSQLGSYNEQFF.